This TCR beta chain was captured in a study of cytomegalovirus exposure and HLA in healthy donors. About the research overall: An early release of data contained 75 million to 90 million unique TCRs, which came from HLA-typed donors.

The CDR3 has 13 residues. V lost 2 bases, J lost 5 bases, and 4 bases stayed unmatched. Germline V gene lookup returns CDR1 GTSNPN and CDR2 SVGIG (reference sequence). Nominally healthy donors were sampled, though unrecorded immune exposures were likely. Findings of the study overall: Later on, an analysis showed TCR association rates differing by HLA locus, with DRB1 the most and HLA-C the fewest.

The PCR contained 60 Vbeta and 13 Jbeta primers. Generated by immunoSEQ multiplex PCR, the TCRdb table keeps only in-frame clones and is missing some. This sample yields 140,000 or so clones, of which 75% to 80% are seen a single time; about 1.7% belongs to the top ten. Worth noting for this clone: The target antigen is unknown.

The sequence was collected from a young woman in good health and CMV-seronegative. The chain has TRBV30 and TRBJ2-5, with 8 bases that match TRBD2. Input material: PBMCs. The CDR3 loop is CAWSSGLVETQYF. CDR3 nucleotides: TGTGCCTGGAGTTCGGGACTAGTTGAGACCCAGTACTTC.